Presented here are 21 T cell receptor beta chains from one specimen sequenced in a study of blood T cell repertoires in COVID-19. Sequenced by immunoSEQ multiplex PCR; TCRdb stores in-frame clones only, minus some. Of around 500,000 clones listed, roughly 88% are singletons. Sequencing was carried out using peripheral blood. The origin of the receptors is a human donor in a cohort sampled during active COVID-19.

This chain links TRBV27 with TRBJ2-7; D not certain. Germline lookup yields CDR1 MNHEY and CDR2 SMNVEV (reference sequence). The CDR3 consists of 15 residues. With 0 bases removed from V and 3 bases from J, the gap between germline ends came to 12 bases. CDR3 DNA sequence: TGTGCCAGCAGTTTATCGCCTCGGTTTAGCTACGAGCAGTACTTC. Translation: CASSLSPRFSYEQYF.

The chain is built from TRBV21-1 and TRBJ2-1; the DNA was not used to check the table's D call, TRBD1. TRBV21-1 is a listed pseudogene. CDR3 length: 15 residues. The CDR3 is CASSIQGQGRNEQFF. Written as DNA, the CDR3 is TGTGCCAGCAGCATCCAGGGACAGGGGAGAAATGAGCAGTTCTTC.

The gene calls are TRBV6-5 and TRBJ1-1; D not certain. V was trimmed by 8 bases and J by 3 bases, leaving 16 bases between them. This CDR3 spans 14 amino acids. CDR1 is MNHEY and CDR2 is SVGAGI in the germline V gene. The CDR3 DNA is TGTGCCAGCCTGCATAAAGAGGAGGACACTGAAGCTTTCTTT. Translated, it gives CASLHKEEDTEAFF.

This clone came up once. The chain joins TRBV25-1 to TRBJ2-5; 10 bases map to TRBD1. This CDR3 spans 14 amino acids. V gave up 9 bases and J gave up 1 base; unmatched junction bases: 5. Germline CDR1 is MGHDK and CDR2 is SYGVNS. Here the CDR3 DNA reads TGTGCCAGTGAGGACAGGGGGAGCCAAGAGACCCAGTACTTC. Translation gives CASEDRGSQETQYF.

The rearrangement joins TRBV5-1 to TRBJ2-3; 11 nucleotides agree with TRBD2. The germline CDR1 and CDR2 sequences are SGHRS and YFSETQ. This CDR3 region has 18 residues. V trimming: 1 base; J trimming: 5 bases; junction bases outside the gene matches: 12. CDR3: CASSLNSGRANRGDTQYF. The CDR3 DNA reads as TGCGCCAGCAGCTTGAATAGCGGGAGGGCAAACAGAGGAGATACGCAGTATTTT.

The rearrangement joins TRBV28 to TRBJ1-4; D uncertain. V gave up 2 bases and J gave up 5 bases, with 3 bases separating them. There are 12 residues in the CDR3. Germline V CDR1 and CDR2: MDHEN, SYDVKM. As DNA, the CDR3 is TGTGCCAGCAGTTTACGGAATGAAAAACTGTTTTTT. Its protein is CASSLRNEKLFF.

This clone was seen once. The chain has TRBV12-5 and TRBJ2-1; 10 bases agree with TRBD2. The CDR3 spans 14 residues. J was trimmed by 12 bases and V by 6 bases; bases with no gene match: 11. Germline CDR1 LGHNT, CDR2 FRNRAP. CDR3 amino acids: CASGVYSGGAGQFF. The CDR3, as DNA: TGTGCTAGTGGGGTTTACAGCGGGGGGGCCGGGCAGTTCTTC.

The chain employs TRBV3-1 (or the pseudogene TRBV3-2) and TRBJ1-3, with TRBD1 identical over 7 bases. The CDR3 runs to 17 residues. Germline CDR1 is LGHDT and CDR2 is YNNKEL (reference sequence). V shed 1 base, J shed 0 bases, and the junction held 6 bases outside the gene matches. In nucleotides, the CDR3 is TGTGCCAGCAGCCAAGTAGGGGGACAGAGCTCTGGAAACACCATATATTTT. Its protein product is CASSQVGGQSSGNTIYF.

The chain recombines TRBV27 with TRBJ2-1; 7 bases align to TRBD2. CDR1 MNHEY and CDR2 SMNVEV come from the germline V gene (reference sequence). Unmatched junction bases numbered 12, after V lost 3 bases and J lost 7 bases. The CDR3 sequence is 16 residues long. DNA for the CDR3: TGTGCCAGCAGTTTTAAGCGGGAAGCTCCCGCGAATGAGCAGTTCTTC. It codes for CASSFKREAPANEQFF.

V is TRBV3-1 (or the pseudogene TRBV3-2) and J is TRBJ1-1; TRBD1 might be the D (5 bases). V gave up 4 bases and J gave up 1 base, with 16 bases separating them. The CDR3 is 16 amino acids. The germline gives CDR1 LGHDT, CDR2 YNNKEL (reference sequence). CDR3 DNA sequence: TGTGCCAGCAGCCCCCTGGGCGCAGGGCCGAACACTGAAGCTTTCTTT. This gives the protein CASSPLGAGPNTEAFF.

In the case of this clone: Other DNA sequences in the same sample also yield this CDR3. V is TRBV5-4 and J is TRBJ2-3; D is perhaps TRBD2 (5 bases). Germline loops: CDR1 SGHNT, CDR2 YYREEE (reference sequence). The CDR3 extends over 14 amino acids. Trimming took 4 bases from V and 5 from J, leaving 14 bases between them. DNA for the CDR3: TGTGCCAGCAGCCCTGGGCTAGCTGGAGATACGCAGTATTTT. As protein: CASSPGLAGDTQYF.

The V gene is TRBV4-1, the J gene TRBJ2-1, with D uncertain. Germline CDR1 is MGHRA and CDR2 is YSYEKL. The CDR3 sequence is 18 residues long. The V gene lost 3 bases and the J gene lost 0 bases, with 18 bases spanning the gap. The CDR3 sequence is CASSHNYPFRRSYNEQFF. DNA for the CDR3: TGCGCCAGCAGCCATAACTATCCCTTTCGGCGCTCCTACAATGAGCAGTTCTTC.

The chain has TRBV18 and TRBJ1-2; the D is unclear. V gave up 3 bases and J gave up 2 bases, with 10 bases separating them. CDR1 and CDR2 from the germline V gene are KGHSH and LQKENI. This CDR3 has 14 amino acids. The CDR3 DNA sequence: TGTGCCAGCTCACCTGGGGAGACGAACTATGGCTACACCTTC. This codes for CASSPGETNYGYTF. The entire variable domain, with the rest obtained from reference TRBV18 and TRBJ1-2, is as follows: NAGVMQNPRHLVRRRGQEARLRCSPMKGHSHVYWYRQLPEEGLKFMVYLQKENIIDESGMPKERFSAEFPKEGPSILRIQQVVRGDSAAYFCASSPGETNYGYTFGSGTRLTVV.

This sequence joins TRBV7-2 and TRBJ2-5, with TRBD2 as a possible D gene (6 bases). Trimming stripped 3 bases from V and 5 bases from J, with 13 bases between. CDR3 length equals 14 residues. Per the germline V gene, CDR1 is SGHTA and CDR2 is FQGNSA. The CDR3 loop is CASSFGGLGETQYF. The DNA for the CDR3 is TGTGCCAGCAGCTTTGGAGGGTTAGGGGAGACCCAGTACTTC.

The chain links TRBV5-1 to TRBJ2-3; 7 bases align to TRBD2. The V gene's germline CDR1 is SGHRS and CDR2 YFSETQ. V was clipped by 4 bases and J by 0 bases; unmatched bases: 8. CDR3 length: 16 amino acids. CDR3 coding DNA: TGCGCCAGCAGCCCCGGGGGAGGGACTAGCACAGATACGCAGTATTTT. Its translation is CASSPGGGTSTDTQYF. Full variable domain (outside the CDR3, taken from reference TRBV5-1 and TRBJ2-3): KAGVTQTPRYLIKTRGQQVTLSCSPISGHRSVSWYQQTPGQGLQFLFEYFSETQRNKGNFPGRFSGRQFSNSRSEMNVSTLELGDSALYLCASSPGGGTSTDTQYFGPGTRLTVL.

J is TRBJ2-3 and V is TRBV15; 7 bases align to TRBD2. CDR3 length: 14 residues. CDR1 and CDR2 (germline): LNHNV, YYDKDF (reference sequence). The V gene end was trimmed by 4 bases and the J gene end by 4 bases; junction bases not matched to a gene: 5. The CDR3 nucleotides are TGTGCCACCAGCATCCGGGAGGTACCAGATACGCAGTATTTT. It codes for CATSIREVPDTQYF.

Written as DNA, the CDR3 is TGTGCCACCAGTCCTTCGGCAGGGAACACTGAAGCTTTCTTT. This translates into CATSPSAGNTEAFF. The J gene is TRBJ1-1, the V gene TRBV15; D is ambiguous. V shed 6 bases and J shed 1 base, with 12 bases lying between them. The CDR3 sequence is 14 residues long. The V gene's germline CDR1 is LNHNV and CDR2 YYDKDF (reference sequence).

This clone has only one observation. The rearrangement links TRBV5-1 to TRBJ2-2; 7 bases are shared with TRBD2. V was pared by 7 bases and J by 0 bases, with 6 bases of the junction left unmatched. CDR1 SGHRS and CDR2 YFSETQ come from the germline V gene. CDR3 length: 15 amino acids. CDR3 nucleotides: TGCGCCAGCCTGGCGGGAGCGGCGAACACCGGGGAGCTGTTTTTT. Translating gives CASLAGAANTGELFF.

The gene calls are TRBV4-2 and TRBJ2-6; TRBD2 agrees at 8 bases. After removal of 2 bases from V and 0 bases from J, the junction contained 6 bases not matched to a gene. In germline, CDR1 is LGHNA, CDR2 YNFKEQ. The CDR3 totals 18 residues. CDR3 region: CASSQTAGTSSGANVLTF. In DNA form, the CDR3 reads TGTGCCAGCAGCCAAACCGCCGGGACTAGCTCTGGGGCCAACGTCCTGACTTTC.

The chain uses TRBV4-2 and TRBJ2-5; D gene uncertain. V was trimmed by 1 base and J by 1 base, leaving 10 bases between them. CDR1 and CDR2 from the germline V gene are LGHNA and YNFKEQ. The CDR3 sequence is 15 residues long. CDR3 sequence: CASSQGSALQETQYF. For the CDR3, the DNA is TGTGCCAGCAGCCAAGGGTCTGCACTCCAAGAGACCCAGTACTTC.

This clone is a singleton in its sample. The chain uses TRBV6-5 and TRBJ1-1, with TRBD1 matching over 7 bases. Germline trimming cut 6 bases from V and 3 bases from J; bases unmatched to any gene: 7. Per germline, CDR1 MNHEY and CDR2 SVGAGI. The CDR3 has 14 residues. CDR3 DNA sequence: TGTGCCAGCAGGGAGGGACAGCCTTACACTGAAGCTTTCTTT. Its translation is CASREGQPYTEAFF.